This T cell receptor beta chain is drawn from a study of beta chain features in type 1 diabetes. Findings of the study overall: At VDJ recombination sites, type 1 diabetes patients had fewer insertions and more deleted nucleotides.

What was sequenced were expressed TCRB transcripts, since all of the isolated RNA had been reverse transcribed. Generated by immunoSEQ multiplex PCR, the TCRdb table keeps only in-frame clones and is missing some. The sample includes a few hundred thousand clones, about 30% seen only once; the top ten take roughly 0.066%. Note on this clone: Its antigen is still unknown.

Germline V lookup: CDR1 SGDLS, CDR2 YYNGEE. CDR3 length: 14 amino acids. Trimming took 6 bases from V and 2 from J, leaving 12 bases between them. The clonotype comes from a man between 18 and 29 years old in good health. J is TRBJ2-1 and V is TRBV9; D is unclear. The sequenced sample consisted of naive CD4+ T cells from blood. The CDR3 DNA sequence: TGTGCCAGCAACGAGATGGCAGCCTACAATGAGCAGTTCTTC. It codes for CASNEMAAYNEQFF.